These 28 T cell receptor beta chains were sequenced from one sample in a study of naive and memory T cell subsets. Two oligonucleotides, mixed equimolar, formed the beta constant-region primer covering TRBC1 and TRBC2. One entry per CDR3 protein, called by TCRdb with MiXCR from the UMI-ligation and nested PCR reads. The sample records about 80,000 distinct CDR3 sequences, around 13% being singletons. The sequenced material came from central memory CD4+ T cells from blood. Receptors originate from a human donor in good health.

The table lists this clonotype with a few counts. J is TRBJ2-2 and V is TRBV3-1; 11 nucleotides line up with TRBD2. The length of the CDR3 is 16 residues. The germline V gene has CDR1 LGHDT and CDR2 YNNKEL (reference sequence). After removal of 3 bases from V and 7 bases from J, the junction contained 7 bases not matched to a gene. The CDR3 nucleotides are TGTGCCAGCAGCCATATAGCGGGAGGGCCTGGCGGGGAGCTGTTTTTT. Translated, it gives CASSHIAGGPGGELFF.

There are many counts of this clonotype. The rearrangement uses TRBV28 and TRBJ2-5; D is possibly TRBD1 (6 bases). The germline CDR1 and CDR2 sequences are MDHEN and SYDVKM. Trimming left V 6 bases short and J 1 base short, with 12 bases between. This CDR3 contains 14 residues. Here the CDR3 DNA reads TGTGCCAGCAGGGGGCCAGGGGTCCAAGAGACCCAGTACTTC. This translates into CASRGPGVQETQYF.

CDR3 DNA sequence: TGCGCCAGCAGCTTGAGTAGAATACCCCACGAGCAGTACTTC. Protein product: CASSLSRIPHEQYF. This chain links TRBV5-1 with TRBJ2-7; D gene ambiguous. Trimming cost V 1 base and J 5 bases, with 13 bases left between them. CDR1 SGHRS and CDR2 YFSETQ come from the germline V gene. The CDR3 has 14 residues.

The table lists this clonotype with many counts. V and J are TRBV10-3 and TRBJ1-2; D call uncertain. This CDR3 region has 13 residues. Germline CDR1 ENHRY, CDR2 SYGVKD. V lost 7 bases and J lost 7, with 16 bases in between. The CDR3 is CAIKGGGNGGYTF. DNA for the CDR3: TGTGCCATCAAAGGAGGAGGGAACGGTGGCTACACCTTC.

This clonotype was recorded a few times. V is TRBV30 and J is TRBJ2-3; no clear D. The germline V gene encodes CDR1 GTSNPN and CDR2 SVGIG (reference sequence). The CDR3 contains 13 residues. Between the trimmed V and J ends, which lost 8 bases and 1 base, there was a span of 13 bases. CDR3 sequence reads: CAGLLYGTDTQYF. DNA for the CDR3: TGTGCCGGGTTACTGTACGGCACAGATACGCAGTATTTT.

This chain links TRBV12-3 or TRBV12-4 with TRBJ1-6, with TRBD1 matching 8 bases. Unmatched junction bases numbered 6, after V lost 2 bases and J lost 9 bases. The CDR3 loop spans 15 amino acids. This chain's CDR3 is CASSLYGQGASPLHF. CDR3 nucleotides: TGTGCCAGCAGTTTATACGGGCAGGGGGCTTCACCCCTCCACTTT.

At least ten counts were recorded for this clonotype. This chain's CDR3 is CSARRTDGPQETQYF. The DNA of the CDR3 is TGCAGTGCTCGGAGGACAGACGGTCCACAAGAGACCCAGTACTTC. The chain employs TRBV20-1 and TRBJ2-5; tentative D call: TRBD1 (6 bases). The CDR3 loop spans 15 amino acids. CDR1 DFQATT and CDR2 SNEGSKA come from the germline V gene (reference sequence). Deletions cut 5 bases from V and 2 bases from J, with 18 bases between.

This clonotype was recorded a few times. This chain joins TRBV2 and TRBJ2-1; D is perhaps TRBD2 (6 bases). The germline V and J ends were trimmed by 0 bases and 10 bases, with 19 bases remaining between them. The CDR3 covers 16 residues. Germline assignment: CDR1 SNHLY and CDR2 FYNNEI. DNA of the CDR3: TGTGCCAGCAGTGAAGCCGGACTACTTGGCGGTGGGGAGCAGTTCTTC. As protein: CASSEAGLLGGGEQFF. Looking up the rest from reference TRBV2 and TRBJ2-1 gives the full variable domain: EPEVTQTPSHQVTQMGQEVILRCVPISNHLYFYWYRQILGQKVEFLVSFYNNEISEKSEIFDDQFSVERPDGSNFTLKIRSTKLEDSAMYFCASSEAGLLGGGEQFFGPGTRLTVL.

This clonotype was counted only a few times. The V and J genes are TRBV9 and TRBJ2-2; D is possibly TRBD1 (5 bases). CDR3 size: 13 residues. CDR1 is SGDLS and CDR2 is YYNGEE in the germline V gene. V gave up 7 bases and J gave up 6 bases, with 13 bases separating them. CDR3 residues: CASGRPGSGELFF. Here the CDR3 DNA reads TGTGCCAGCGGCCGCCCAGGGTCCGGGGAGCTGTTTTTT.

This clonotype was observed a single time. V is TRBV5-8 and J is TRBJ2-7; D is possibly TRBD2 (5 bases). The V gene lost 4 bases and the J gene lost 2 bases, with 13 bases spanning the gap. Germline values: CDR1 SGHTS, CDR2 YDEGEE. This CDR3 region has 14 residues. The CDR3 sequence is CASSRTDYTYEQYF. CDR3 nucleotides: TGTGCCAGCAGCCGGACTGACTACACCTACGAGCAGTACTTC.

The table lists this clonotype with many counts. This chain uses TRBV3-1 with TRBJ2-2; TRBD2 matches 12 bases. Germline-derived CDR1 and CDR2 are LGHDT and YNNKEL (reference sequence). J gave up 0 bases and V 6 bases, and 8 bases lay outside the gene matches. The CDR3 has 18 residues. The CDR3 coding sequence is TGTGCCAGCAGTCCTCGTCGGACTAGCGGGGCGAACACCGGGGAGCTGTTTTTT. Translating it yields CASSPRRTSGANTGELFF.

This clonotype was seen more than once but under ten times. This chain uses TRBV12-3 or TRBV12-4 with TRBJ1-3; maybe TRBD1 (6 bases). V lost 7 bases and J lost 2, with 12 bases in between. The CDR3 covers 14 residues. CDR3 nucleotides: TGTGCCAGCACCCTTCCAGGGGCTGGAAACACCATATATTTT. It is translated as CASTLPGAGNTIYF.

In this sample, this clonotype turned up a few times. The chain uses TRBV7-1 and TRBJ2-3; 12 bases match TRBD2. TRBV7-1 is marked as an open reading frame, function uncertain. The length of the CDR3 is 19 residues. V lost 2 bases and J lost 3; bases outside the gene matches: 12. CDR3 bases: TGTGCCAGCAGCTCAAACTCCCTCCTAGCGGGAGGGCGGACAGATACGCAGTATTTT. Its translation is CASSSNSLLAGGRTDTQYF.

The chain combines TRBV23-1 with TRBJ2-1; 10 nucleotides align to TRBD1. TRBV23-1 is an open reading frame, and its role is uncertain. V was pared by 0 bases and J by 2 bases, with 7 bases of the junction left unmatched. This CDR3 is built from 18 residues. Written as DNA, the CDR3 is TGCGCCAGCAGTCAATCGCCGGGACAGGGGAGGCCCTACAATGAGCAGTTCTTC. It encodes CASSQSPGQGRPYNEQFF.

This clonotype has only a few counts. V usage is TRBV12-3 or TRBV12-4 and J usage is TRBJ2-7; D is perhaps TRBD1 (6 bases). Trimming removed 8 bases from V and 4 bases from J, with 15 bases in between. The CDR3 contains 13 residues. CDR3 sequence reads: CASAGGAGYEQYF. The DNA for the CDR3 is TGTGCCAGCGCTGGGGGCGCTGGGTACGAGCAGTACTTC.

This clonotype was seen ten or more times. The V call is TRBV5-1, the J call TRBJ2-3, with D unclear. This CDR3 has 14 residues. Per the germline V gene, CDR1 is SGHRS and CDR2 is YFSETQ. V shed 6 bases and J shed 0 bases, with 11 bases lying between them. The CDR3 loop reads CASTDARSTDTQYF. Here the CDR3 DNA reads TGCGCCAGCACGGATGCTAGAAGCACAGATACGCAGTATTTT.

The chain joins TRBV5-1 to TRBJ2-5; 13 nucleotides agree with TRBD2. Germline lookup yields CDR1 SGHRS and CDR2 YFSETQ. The CDR3 is 15 residues long. With V trimmed by 3 bases and J by 5 bases, 4 bases remained unmatched. The CDR3 sequence is CASSSGTSGAETQYF. DNA of the CDR3: TGCGCCAGCAGCTCCGGGACTAGCGGGGCTGAGACCCAGTACTTC.

The chain couples TRBV29-1 to TRBJ2-5; D is perhaps TRBD1 or TRBD2 (6 bases each). Trimming cost V 7 bases and J 5 bases, with 11 bases left between them. The germline V gene encodes CDR1 SQVTM and CDR2 ANQGSEA. CDR3 length: 11 amino acids. DNA of the CDR3: TGCAGCGCCATCGGGGGCGAGACCCAGTACTTC. Translation gives CSAIGGETQYF. Based on the CDR3 plus reference TRBV29-1 and TRBJ2-5, the full variable domain is SAVISQKPSRDICQRGTSLTIQCQVDSQVTMMFWYRQQPGQSLTLIATANQGSEATYESGFVIDKFPISRPNLTFSTLTVSNMSPEDSSIYLCSAIGGETQYFGPGTRLLVL.

In its sample, this clonotype was seen a few times. The J gene is TRBJ2-2, the V gene TRBV12-3 or TRBV12-4; tentatively, D is TRBD1 (8 bases). The V and J ends lost 2 bases and 4 bases respectively, with 20 bases between them. The CDR3 runs 18 residues. The DNA for the CDR3 is TGTGCCAGCAGTTTATACCGGGACAGGTTAGCGGGCACCGGGGAGCTGTTTTTT. The encoded protein is CASSLYRDRLAGTGELFF.

The chain combines TRBV12-3 or TRBV12-4 with TRBJ2-1, with TRBD1 matching over 7 bases. V trimming: 6 bases; J trimming: 10 bases; junction bases outside the gene matches: 3. This CDR3 has 11 residues. The CDR3: CASRHRGEQFF. The CDR3 DNA is TGTGCCAGCAGGCACAGGGGAGAGCAGTTCTTC.

Points on this clonotype: This may come from a read error, since a much larger clone is one base off. The final CDR3 position lacks the conserved phenylalanine or tryptophan, pointing to a likely read error. V is TRBV12-3 or TRBV12-4 and J is TRBJ1-1, with D possibly being TRBD1 (6 bases). V lost 6 bases to trimming and J lost 1 base, with 9 bases between them. CDR3 size: 13 residues. The CDR3 DNA reads as TGTGCCAGCAGCCTGGGACAGAACACTGAAGCTTTCTCT. Residues: CASSLGQNTEAFS.

The chain links TRBV6-1 to TRBJ2-7; D assignment may be TRBD1 or TRBD2 (5 bases each). The germline V gene encodes CDR1 MNHNS and CDR2 SASEGT. The V end lost 7 bases, the J end lost 2 bases, and 18 bases lay between the germline ends. The CDR3 runs 15 residues. Here the CDR3 reads CASTPPGTIPYEQYF. As DNA, the CDR3 is TGTGCCAGCACTCCACCGGGGACGATTCCCTACGAGCAGTACTTC.

This clonotype was seen only a few times. This chain connects TRBV20-1 to TRBJ1-3; D is undetermined. The V end was cut by 1 base, the J end by 0 bases, with 10 bases between. The CDR3 loop spans 15 amino acids. The V gene's germline CDR1 is DFQATT and CDR2 SNEGSKA (reference sequence). The CDR3 loop is CSARAADRSGNTIYF. In DNA form, the CDR3 reads TGCAGTGCTAGAGCGGCGGACCGCTCTGGAAACACCATATATTTT.

This clonotype came up many times. The V and J genes are TRBV7-2 and TRBJ2-5; D is possibly TRBD1 (6 bases). Germline V gene data show CDR1 as SGHTA and CDR2 as FQGNSA. V was pared by 5 bases and J by 4 bases, with 11 bases between. This CDR3 contains 13 residues. The DNA of the CDR3 is TGTGCCAGCAGCGGACAGCGGTCAGAGACCCAGTACTTC. It yields the protein CASSGQRSETQYF.

About this clonotype itself: One base away lies a much larger clone, so this may be a sequencing read error. A read error is likely, as this CDR3 ends without the conserved phenylalanine or tryptophan. This rearrangement joins TRBV7-2 to TRBJ2-7; TRBD1 might be the D (6 bases). Germline-derived CDR1 and CDR2 are SGHTA and FQGNSA. The CDR3 runs to 12 residues. V was clipped by 8 bases and J by 6 bases, with 14 bases between them. CDR3 in amino acids: CASQQGLGEQYY. Written as DNA, the CDR3 is TGTGCCAGCCAACAGGGCCTCGGCGAGCAGTACTAC.

The gene calls are TRBV10-3 and TRBJ2-2; possibly TRBD2 for D (5 bases). The V end lost 3 bases, the J end lost 4 bases, and 12 bases lay between the germline ends. The CDR3 covers 15 residues. Germline CDR1 ENHRY, CDR2 SYGVKD. This CDR3 reads CAISDTGKGTGELFF. The CDR3, as DNA: TGTGCCATCAGTGACACGGGAAAGGGCACCGGGGAGCTGTTTTTT.

V is TRBV28 and J is TRBJ1-2, with TRBD1 as a possible D gene (6 bases). The V gene lost 6 bases and the J gene lost 7 bases, with 15 bases spanning the gap. CDR3 length equals 13 residues. From germline, CDR1 is MDHEN and CDR2 SYDVKM. CDR3 coding DNA: TGTGCCAGCAGGACAGGTTATTCGGGTGGCTACACCTTC. Translating gives CASRTGYSGGYTF.

This clonotype came up a few times. The chain couples TRBV20-1 to TRBJ1-1, with TRBD1 matching over 7 bases. Germline trimming cut 1 base from V and 4 bases from J; bases unmatched to any gene: 3. Germline V gene data show CDR1 as DFQATT and CDR2 as SNEGSKA (reference sequence). The CDR3 runs to 13 residues. Written as DNA, the CDR3 is TGCAGTGCTAGAGTAGGGGGCGGCACTGAAGCTTTCTTT. Translated, it gives CSARVGGGTEAFF.